A selection of T cell receptor beta chains follows, all from one sample in a study of CD8 T cells in Susac syndrome. TCRdb ran MiXCR on the immunoSEQ multiplex PCR reads and lists one entry per CDR3 protein. This repertoire shows about 200,000 distinct CDR3 sequences, 90% to 95% found once; its top ten account for 0.1%. Sample: CD4+ T cells from PBMCs. Every receptor here comes from a human donor in good health. The CDR3 runs from the conserved cysteine through the conserved F or W. The D gene is left open where the match is weak. The size entry is marked missing in some rows and otherwise reads once, few, many or a size class.

d_call: -
clone_size: -
v_call: TRBV9
j_call: TRBJ2-6
cdr3_nt: TGTGCCAGCAGCGCGTCGTCAACGTCTGGGGCCAACGTCCTGACTTTC
cdr3_aa: CASSASSTSGANVLTF

d_call: TRBD2
clone_size: -
v_call: TRBV12-3/TRBV12-4
j_call: TRBJ2-1
cdr3_nt: TGTGCCAGCTCCCTTTCAACTAGCGGGTGGGATGAGCAGTTCTTC
cdr3_aa: CASSLSTSGWDEQFF

d_call: -
clone_size: -
v_call: TRBV4-1
j_call: TRBJ2-5
cdr3_nt: TGCGCCAGCAGCCAAGTGGGATGGGTTGAGACCCAGTACTTC
cdr3_aa: CASSQVGWVETQYF

d_call: -
clone_size: -
v_call: TRBV12-3/TRBV12-4
j_call: TRBJ1-1
cdr3_nt: TGTGCCAGCAGTTTGGAGTACAAGAACACTGAAGCTTTCTTT
cdr3_aa: CASSLEYKNTEAFF

d_call: TRBD1
clone_size: -
v_call: TRBV23-1
j_call: TRBJ1-2
cdr3_nt: TGCGCCAGCAGTCAATCGACTGGGACAGGAAAGGATGGCTACACCTTC
cdr3_aa: CASSQSTGTGKDGYTF

d_call: -
clone_size: -
v_call: TRBV20-1
j_call: TRBJ2-5
cdr3_nt: TGCAGTGCTGCCGGCGAGGGAGGAGAGACCCAGTACTTC
cdr3_aa: CSAAGEGGETQYF

d_call: -
clone_size: once
v_call: TRBV9
j_call: TRBJ1-2
cdr3_nt: TGTGCCAGCAGCGTAGCTACGGGGATGAGCGGATCCTATGGCTACACCTTC
cdr3_aa: CASSVATGMSGSYGYTF

d_call: TRBD1
clone_size: once
v_call: TRBV2
j_call: TRBJ2-5
cdr3_nt: TGTGCCAGCACCCAACAGGGGTGGTTAGAGACCCAGTACTTC
cdr3_aa: CASTQQGWLETQYF

d_call: -
clone_size: -
v_call: TRBV9
j_call: TRBJ2-3
cdr3_nt: TGTGCCAGCAGCGTAACCCCAGGACTGACCACAGATACGCAGTATTTT
cdr3_aa: CASSVTPGLTTDTQYF

d_call: TRBD1
clone_size: -
v_call: TRBV24-1
j_call: TRBJ1-1
cdr3_nt: TGTGCCACCAGTGACCCGGGACAGGTCAGAAAGAACACTGAAGCTTTCTTT
cdr3_aa: CATSDPGQVRKNTEAFF

d_call: TRBD2
clone_size: -
v_call: TRBV5-4
j_call: TRBJ2-3
cdr3_nt: TGTGCCAGCAGCGACATCGGGACTAGCGGCTTCGTAGTTACGCAGTATTTT
cdr3_aa: CASSDIGTSGFVVTQYF

d_call: -
clone_size: -
v_call: TRBV20-1
j_call: TRBJ1-6
cdr3_nt: TGCAGTGCTAGTTGGGATACCTCCCTCCACTTT
cdr3_aa: CSASWDTSLHF

d_call: TRBD2
clone_size: -
v_call: TRBV7-2
j_call: TRBJ2-7
cdr3_nt: TGTGCCAGCAGCTTAGGGGAGGGTCTGGGCTACGAGCAGTACTTC
cdr3_aa: CASSLGEGLGYEQYF

d_call: -
clone_size: -
v_call: TRBV29-1
j_call: TRBJ1-4
cdr3_nt: TGCAGCGTGGGGACGACAGGTGCAACTAATGAAAAACTGTTTTTT
cdr3_aa: CSVGTTGATNEKLFF

d_call: TRBD1
clone_size: -
v_call: TRBV27
j_call: TRBJ1-1
cdr3_nt: TGTGCCAGCAGTCCTACAGGGGGCTGGACTGAAGCTTTCTTT
cdr3_aa: CASSPTGGWTEAFF

d_call: TRBD2
clone_size: -
v_call: TRBV28
j_call: TRBJ2-1
cdr3_nt: TGTGCCAGCACCGACACCCGACTAGCGGGAGTTGATGAGCAGTTCTTC
cdr3_aa: CASTDTRLAGVDEQFF

d_call: TRBD1
clone_size: once
v_call: TRBV13
j_call: TRBJ2-7
cdr3_nt: TGTGCCAGCAGTCTCCGGGACAGGGCTTACTACGAGCAGTACTTC
cdr3_aa: CASSLRDRAYYEQYF

d_call: -
clone_size: -
v_call: TRBV12-3/TRBV12-4
j_call: TRBJ2-5
cdr3_nt: TGTGCCAGCAGTTTTGGCCCCGAGACCCAGTACTTC
cdr3_aa: CASSFGPETQYF

d_call: TRBD1
clone_size: -
v_call: TRBV29-1
j_call: TRBJ1-5
cdr3_nt: TGCAGCGCACAGGGGGCAAATCAGCCCCAGCATTTT
cdr3_aa: CSAQGANQPQHF

d_call: TRBD1
clone_size: once
v_call: TRBV7-2
j_call: TRBJ2-7
cdr3_nt: TGTGCCAGCAGCCCCAAGGGACAGGGGGGGGTTGCATACGAGCAGTACTTC
cdr3_aa: CASSPKGQGGVAYEQYF

d_call: -
clone_size: -
v_call: TRBV28
j_call: TRBJ1-1
cdr3_nt: TGTGCCAGCAGTTTATGGTCGGAGGGAGCTTTCTTT
cdr3_aa: CASSLWSEGAFF

d_call: TRBD2
clone_size: -
v_call: TRBV27
j_call: TRBJ2-3
cdr3_nt: TGTGCCACCAAGGGACTAGCGGGGGCAACAGATACGCAGTATTTT
cdr3_aa: CATKGLAGATDTQYF

d_call: TRBD2
clone_size: -
v_call: TRBV20-1
j_call: TRBJ2-1
cdr3_nt: TGCAGTGCTAGCTTTTCCCCTCTAGCGGGAGGAGGTGAGCAGTTCTTC
cdr3_aa: CSASFSPLAGGGEQFF

d_call: TRBD2
clone_size: -
v_call: TRBV9
j_call: TRBJ2-3
cdr3_nt: TGTGCCAGCAGCGTAGCGGGTAGCGGGGGTGACACAGATACGCAGTATTTT
cdr3_aa: CASSVAGSGGDTDTQYF

d_call: TRBD2
clone_size: -
v_call: TRBV4-2
j_call: TRBJ2-3
cdr3_nt: TGTGCCAGCAGCCAAGGAGAACTAGCGGGAAGCACAGATACGCAGTATTTT
cdr3_aa: CASSQGELAGSTDTQYF

d_call: -
clone_size: -
v_call: TRBV9
j_call: TRBJ2-7
cdr3_nt: TGTGCCAGCAGCGGGGGCGACCTTTACGAGCAGTACTTC
cdr3_aa: CASSGGDLYEQYF

d_call: -
clone_size: -
v_call: TRBV27
j_call: TRBJ1-2
cdr3_nt: TGTGCCAGCAGCGAACAGGGCACCTATGGCTACACCTTC
cdr3_aa: CASSEQGTYGYTF

d_call: -
clone_size: -
v_call: TRBV27
j_call: TRBJ1-2
cdr3_nt: TGTGCCAGCGCCTCCGGGGTTAACTATGGCTACACCTTC
cdr3_aa: CASASGVNYGYTF

d_call: -
clone_size: -
v_call: TRBV3-1
j_call: TRBJ1-5
cdr3_nt: TGTGCCAGCGGGGTTTATAGCAATCAGCCCCAGCATTTT
cdr3_aa: CASGVYSNQPQHF

d_call: TRBD1
clone_size: -
v_call: TRBV24-1
j_call: TRBJ2-1
cdr3_nt: TGTGCCACCAGTGAGGCGGGACAGGGGGCTGGAGTTTCGGGTGAGCAGTTCTTC
cdr3_aa: CATSEAGQGAGVSGEQFF

d_call: -
clone_size: -
v_call: TRBV29-1
j_call: TRBJ2-3
cdr3_nt: TGCAGCGCCTCCTCCTCATCCGCGGCAGATACGCAGTATTTT
cdr3_aa: CSASSSSAADTQYF

d_call: -
clone_size: -
v_call: TRBV4-2
j_call: TRBJ2-4
cdr3_nt: TGTGCCAGCAGCCAAGGAGAGGGTGGGAAAAACATTCAGTACTTC
cdr3_aa: CASSQGEGGKNIQYF

d_call: TRBD2
clone_size: -
v_call: TRBV5-6
j_call: TRBJ2-1
cdr3_nt: TGTGCCAGCAGGCTCTTGCGGGAGGGCACCTACAATGAGCAGTTCTTC
cdr3_aa: CASRLLREGTYNEQFF

d_call: TRBD1
clone_size: -
v_call: TRBV3-1
j_call: TRBJ1-5
cdr3_nt: TGTGCCAGCAGCCATGGGACAGGACGCAATCAGCCCCAGCATTTT
cdr3_aa: CASSHGTGRNQPQHF

d_call: -
clone_size: -
v_call: TRBV12-3/TRBV12-4
j_call: TRBJ1-1
cdr3_nt: TGTGCCAGCAGTGCTACAAGGAGGGGCACTGAAGCTTTCTTT
cdr3_aa: CASSATRRGTEAFF

d_call: -
clone_size: -
v_call: TRBV15
j_call: TRBJ1-5
cdr3_nt: TGTGCCACCAGCGGACGGAATCAGCCCCAGCATTTT
cdr3_aa: CATSGRNQPQHF

d_call: -
clone_size: few
v_call: TRBV18
j_call: TRBJ1-1
cdr3_nt: TGTGCCAGCCGTGACAGCATGAACACTGAAGCTTTCTTT
cdr3_aa: CASRDSMNTEAFF

d_call: -
clone_size: once
v_call: TRBV20-1
j_call: TRBJ1-2
cdr3_nt: TGCAGTGCTAGAGTCGCTGGGGGCCATGGCTACACCTTC
cdr3_aa: CSARVAGGHGYTF

d_call: -
clone_size: -
v_call: TRBV23-1
j_call: TRBJ1-5
cdr3_nt: TGCGCCAGCAGTCAAAGCCCACAGGGAAGTCAGCCCCAGCATTTT
cdr3_aa: CASSQSPQGSQPQHF

d_call: -
clone_size: -
v_call: TRBV5-1
j_call: TRBJ2-1
cdr3_nt: TGCGCCAGCAGCCTCTCCGGGGGTGTATCCTACAATGAGCAGTTCTTC
cdr3_aa: CASSLSGGVSYNEQFF

d_call: -
clone_size: -
v_call: TRBV30
j_call: TRBJ2-5
cdr3_nt: TGTGCCTGGACAGGCTTCCAAGAGACCCAGTACTTC
cdr3_aa: CAWTGFQETQYF

d_call: -
clone_size: -
v_call: TRBV11-1
j_call: TRBJ2-1
cdr3_nt: TGTGCCAGCAGCTTGGATCCGGGCAATAACAATGAGCAGTTCTTC
cdr3_aa: CASSLDPGNNNEQFF

d_call: -
clone_size: -
v_call: TRBV19
j_call: TRBJ1-1
cdr3_nt: TGTGCCAGTAGTCGGGGTAGCACTGAAGCTTTCTTT
cdr3_aa: CASSRGSTEAFF

d_call: -
clone_size: -
v_call: TRBV6-2/TRBV6-3
j_call: TRBJ1-2
cdr3_nt: TGTGCCAGCAGTCCGGCTAACTATGGCTACACCTTC
cdr3_aa: CASSPANYGYTF

d_call: -
clone_size: -
v_call: TRBV3-1
j_call: TRBJ2-5
cdr3_nt: TGTGCCAGCAGCCAAGCGAGCTTTCAAGAGACCCAGTACTTC
cdr3_aa: CASSQASFQETQYF

d_call: -
clone_size: once
v_call: TRBV3-1
j_call: TRBJ2-5
cdr3_nt: TGTGCCAGCAGCCAAGGGTCCTTGAGGGGAGCGGGAGAGACCCAGTACTTC
cdr3_aa: CASSQGSLRGAGETQYF

d_call: -
clone_size: -
v_call: TRBV9
j_call: TRBJ1-1
cdr3_nt: TGTGCCAGCAGCACAAGTCAGGGCAGGGGAGAAGCTTTCTTT
cdr3_aa: CASSTSQGRGEAFF

d_call: TRBD1
clone_size: once
v_call: TRBV3-1
j_call: TRBJ2-1
cdr3_nt: TGTGCCAGCAGACTCAATGGACAGGGCGATGAGCAGTTCTTC
cdr3_aa: CASRLNGQGDEQFF

d_call: -
clone_size: -
v_call: TRBV4-2
j_call: TRBJ2-1
cdr3_nt: TGTGCCAGCAGCCCAGTCAGGGAACCCTACAATGAGCAGTTCTTC
cdr3_aa: CASSPVREPYNEQFF

d_call: -
clone_size: -
v_call: TRBV18
j_call: TRBJ2-3
cdr3_nt: TGTGCCAGCTCACCGCCTTGGCAGATCACAGATACGCAGTATTTT
cdr3_aa: CASSPPWQITDTQYF

d_call: -
clone_size: once
v_call: TRBV2
j_call: TRBJ2-3
cdr3_nt: TGTGCCAGCCTGAGGGACGGGAAAGGAACAGATACGCAGTATTTT
cdr3_aa: CASLRDGKGTDTQYF

d_call: -
clone_size: once
v_call: TRBV7-2
j_call: TRBJ1-1
cdr3_nt: TGTGCCAGCAGCAGGGGACAAAGCACTGAAGCTTTCTTT
cdr3_aa: CASSRGQSTEAFF

d_call: -
clone_size: -
v_call: TRBV12-3/TRBV12-4
j_call: TRBJ1-5
cdr3_nt: TGTGCCAGCAGCTCCAGGGCAGGGGGCAATCAGCCCCAGCATTTT
cdr3_aa: CASSSRAGGNQPQHF

d_call: -
clone_size: -
v_call: TRBV6-6
j_call: TRBJ2-1
cdr3_nt: TGTGCCAGCAGTTACTCGAACCTAGCGTATTACAATGAGCAGTTCTTC
cdr3_aa: CASSYSNLAYYNEQFF

d_call: -
clone_size: -
v_call: TRBV10-3
j_call: TRBJ1-2
cdr3_nt: TGTGCCATCAGTGATAATACCCAGGCTAGCTACACCTTC
cdr3_aa: CAISDNTQASYTF

d_call: -
clone_size: -
v_call: TRBV24-1
j_call: TRBJ1-2
cdr3_nt: TGTGCCACCAGTGGGACGGGGACGGAGACAACACTTGGGGGCTACACCTTC
cdr3_aa: CATSGTGTETTLGGYTF

d_call: TRBD2
clone_size: -
v_call: TRBV20-1
j_call: TRBJ2-1
cdr3_nt: TGCAGTGCTAATCGGCTAGCGGGAGGGAGCTCCTACAATGAGCAGTTCTTC
cdr3_aa: CSANRLAGGSSYNEQFF

d_call: TRBD2
clone_size: -
v_call: TRBV3-1
j_call: TRBJ2-3
cdr3_nt: TGTGCCAGCAGCCAAGTGGCTAGCGGGAGGAGGATGGCGACGCAGTATTTT
cdr3_aa: CASSQVASGRRMATQYF

d_call: TRBD1
clone_size: -
v_call: TRBV29-1
j_call: TRBJ1-5
cdr3_nt: TGCAGCGTGTCAACAGGGGTCAATCAGCCCCAGCATTTT
cdr3_aa: CSVSTGVNQPQHF